These T cell receptor beta chains were read from a single sample in a study of control samples from healthy donors and cancer patients. Sequencing used immunoSEQ multiplex PCR; TCRdb keeps in-frame clones, though not all of them. The repertoire has tens of thousands of clones, around 87% of them found once; the top ten carry around 2%. Sequenced: PBMCs. These receptors were taken from a woman between 50 and 59 years old with head and neck cancer. Each CDR3 is given with its conserved first and last residue. A D gene is named only where the DNA matches it firmly. Size values are once, few and many counts, or a class for expanded clones, and some rows have none.

j_call: TRBJ2-1; v_call: TRBV9; cdr3_length: 18; clone_size: .; d_call: .; cdr3_aa: CASSVGPFPVGGANEQFF; cdr3_nt: TGTGCCAGCAGCGTAGGCCCCTTCCCCGTGGGGGGGGCAAATGAGCAGTTCTTC
j_call: TRBJ2-3; v_call: TRBV20-1; cdr3_length: 11; clone_size: .; d_call: .; cdr3_aa: CSATSTDTQYF; cdr3_nt: TGCAGTGCTACAAGCACAGATACGCAGTATTTT
j_call: TRBJ2-1; v_call: TRBV7-6; cdr3_length: 16; clone_size: .; d_call: TRBD2; cdr3_aa: CASSLSGGAGSNEQFF; cdr3_nt: TGTGCCAGCAGCTTAAGCGGGGGCGCCGGTTCCAATGAGCAGTTCTTC
j_call: TRBJ1-4; v_call: TRBV9; cdr3_length: 16; clone_size: .; d_call: TRBD1; cdr3_aa: CASSVGGTGVDEKLFF; cdr3_nt: TGTGCCAGCAGCGTAGGAGGGACAGGTGTAGATGAAAAACTGTTTTTT
j_call: TRBJ2-1; v_call: TRBV6-5; cdr3_length: 15; clone_size: .; d_call: TRBD2; cdr3_aa: CASQRGGLVIDEQFF; cdr3_nt: TGTGCCTCACAGCGGGGGGGCTTGGTCATCGATGAGCAGTTCTTC
j_call: TRBJ2-6; v_call: TRBV2; cdr3_length: 18; clone_size: .; d_call: TRBD2; cdr3_aa: CASRIGLAGGSGANVLTF; cdr3_nt: TGTGCCAGCAGGATCGGACTAGCGGGGGGCTCTGGGGCCAACGTCCTGACTTTC
j_call: TRBJ1-1; v_call: TRBV5-1; cdr3_length: 13; clone_size: .; d_call: TRBD1; cdr3_aa: CASSLDRGGEAFF; cdr3_nt: TGCGCCAGCAGCTTGGACAGGGGCGGTGAAGCTTTCTTT
j_call: TRBJ1-4; v_call: TRBV18; cdr3_length: 15; clone_size: .; d_call: .; cdr3_aa: CASSPRPGLREKLFF; cdr3_nt: TGTGCCAGCTCACCTCGGCCAGGGTTGCGTGAAAAACTGTTTTTT
j_call: TRBJ1-6; v_call: TRBV4-1; cdr3_length: 15; clone_size: .; d_call: .; cdr3_aa: CASSQDQASYSPLHF; cdr3_nt: TGCGCCAGCAGCCAAGATCAAGCCAGTTATTCACCCCTCCACTTT
j_call: TRBJ2-5; v_call: TRBV6-1; cdr3_length: 12; clone_size: once; d_call: TRBD2; cdr3_aa: CASTGGPETQYF; cdr3_nt: TGTGCCAGCACGGGGGGGCCAGAGACCCAGTACTTC
j_call: TRBJ2-5; v_call: TRBV2; cdr3_length: 15; clone_size: few; d_call: .; cdr3_aa: CASSEGLVGLETQYF; cdr3_nt: TGTGCCAGCAGTGAGGGGTTAGTGGGGTTAGAGACCCAGTACTTC
j_call: TRBJ1-3; v_call: TRBV6-5; cdr3_length: 13; clone_size: .; d_call: .; cdr3_aa: CASGGRWENTIYF; cdr3_nt: TGTGCCAGCGGGGGTCGGTGGGAAAACACCATATATTTT
j_call: TRBJ1-5; v_call: TRBV11-2; cdr3_length: 15; clone_size: few; d_call: .; cdr3_aa: CASSLGSHSNQPQHF; cdr3_nt: TGTGCCAGCAGCTTAGGATCCCATAGCAATCAGCCCCAGCATTTT
j_call: TRBJ1-3; v_call: TRBV15; cdr3_length: 19; clone_size: .; d_call: .; cdr3_aa: CATSRDPPGGSLRGDTIYF; cdr3_nt: TGTGCCACCAGCAGAGACCCCCCCGGCGGCTCGCTAAGGGGAGACACCATATATTTT
j_call: TRBJ1-1; v_call: TRBV19; cdr3_length: 14; clone_size: .; d_call: TRBD1; cdr3_aa: CASSSHRGRSEAFF; cdr3_nt: TGTGCCAGTAGTTCCCACAGGGGAAGGTCTGAAGCTTTCTTT
j_call: TRBJ2-3; v_call: TRBV5-1; cdr3_length: 16; clone_size: .; d_call: TRBD2; cdr3_aa: CASSLRRGGGTDTQYF; cdr3_nt: TGCGCCAGCAGCCTTCGACGCGGGGGGGGCACAGATACGCAGTATTTT
j_call: TRBJ2-7; v_call: TRBV29-1; cdr3_length: 11; clone_size: .; d_call: .; cdr3_aa: CSVRQDYEQYF; cdr3_nt: TGCAGCGTAAGGCAGGACTACGAGCAGTACTTC
j_call: TRBJ2-7; v_call: TRBV3-1/TRBV3-2; cdr3_length: 13; clone_size: .; d_call: .; cdr3_aa: CASSQRAAYEQYF; cdr3_nt: TGTGCCAGCAGCCAACGGGCGGCCTACGAGCAGTACTTC
j_call: TRBJ2-7; v_call: TRBV25-1; cdr3_length: 14; clone_size: .; d_call: .; cdr3_aa: CASSEEGLYYEQYF; cdr3_nt: TGTGCCAGCAGTGAAGAGGGGCTCTACTACGAGCAGTACTTC
j_call: TRBJ2-5; v_call: TRBV2; cdr3_length: 11; clone_size: .; d_call: .; cdr3_aa: CASSERGAQYF; cdr3_nt: TGTGCCAGCAGTGAAAGAGGGGCCCAGTACTTC
j_call: TRBJ1-3; v_call: TRBV30; cdr3_length: 12; clone_size: .; d_call: .; cdr3_aa: CAWSMSGNTIYF; cdr3_nt: TGTGCCTGGAGCATGTCTGGAAACACCATATATTTT
j_call: TRBJ1-4; v_call: TRBV9; cdr3_length: 14; clone_size: .; d_call: .; cdr3_aa: CASSVDQANEKLFF; cdr3_nt: TGTGCCAGCAGCGTAGATCAGGCAAATGAAAAACTGTTTTTT
j_call: TRBJ2-5; v_call: TRBV19; cdr3_length: 17; clone_size: .; d_call: TRBD2; cdr3_aa: CASSIRSVAGPQETQYF; cdr3_nt: TGTGCCAGTAGTATTCGGTCTGTAGCGGGGCCCCAAGAGACCCAGTACTTC
j_call: TRBJ1-1; v_call: TRBV7-6; cdr3_length: 15; clone_size: .; d_call: .; cdr3_aa: CASSLATGPNTEAFF; cdr3_nt: TGTGCCAGCAGCTTAGCGACAGGCCCTAACACTGAAGCTTTCTTT